This TCR beta chain was captured in a study of neurological immune-mediated disorders. About the research overall: Of the approximately 34 patients with multiple sclerosis, 31 had relapsing-remitting MS, whereas the remaining 3 had secondary progressive MS.

CDR3 length: 11 amino acids. Germline V gives CDR1 LNHDA, CDR2 SQIVND (reference sequence). TCRdb reprocessed the 5' RACE reads via MiXCR and lists one record per CDR3 protein. This table holds about 55,000 distinct CDR3 sequences, 3% to 4.5% found once. On this clonotype: Mismatch with germline at one junction end may stem from a read error.

This clonotype was sampled from a young man with multiple sclerosis. V usage is TRBV19 and J usage is TRBJ1-6; D call uncertain. Sequences were obtained from PBMCs. In nucleotides, the CDR3 is TGTGCCAGTGGAATGGGCTCACCCCTCAACTTT. This encodes CASGMGSPLNF. Drawing the rest from reference TRBV19 and TRBJ1-6, the complete variable domain is DGGITQSPKYLFRKEGQNVTLSCEQNLNHDAMYWYRQDPGQGLRLIYYSQIVNDFQKGDIAEGYSVSREKKESFPLTVTSAQKNPTAFYLCASGMGSPLNFGNGTRLTVT.